The 31 T cell receptor beta chains in this list originate from one sample, sequenced in a study of cytomegalovirus exposure and HLA in healthy donors. 60 Vbeta and 13 Jbeta primers were used in PCR. Here immunoSEQ multiplex PCR was the method, and the copy in TCRdb shows in-frame clones only, minus some. The profile shows 100,000 to 150,000 clones, just over 70% of them singletons. Sample: PBMCs. The receptors were gathered from a woman aged 60-75 years in good health and CMV-seropositive.

This clone was seen a handful of times. The chain couples TRBV15 to TRBJ1-2, with a weak D call TRBD1 (5 bases). Germline V gene data show CDR1 as LNHNV and CDR2 as YYDKDF (reference sequence). The CDR3 length is 11 residues. Trimming stripped 3 bases from V and 8 bases from J, with 7 bases between. CDR3 coding DNA: TGTGCCACCAGCAGTGGGGGGGGCTACACCTTC. It specifies CATSSGGGYTF.

This sequence joins TRBV2 and TRBJ1-5; tentatively, D is TRBD1 (6 bases). CDR1 and CDR2 from the germline V gene are SNHLY and FYNNEI. V lost 4 bases and J 7 bases, leaving 17 bases between the germline ends. The CDR3 runs to 15 residues. Here the CDR3 reads CASSGHSGGRQPQHF. Here the CDR3 DNA reads TGTGCCAGCAGTGGGCACTCGGGGGGCAGACAGCCCCAGCATTTT.

The V and J genes are TRBV4-1 and TRBJ2-1; 16 bases are shared with TRBD2. The CDR3 spans 18 residues. Germline V gene sequence: CDR1 MGHRA, CDR2 YSYEKL. Trimming cost V 0 bases and J 7 bases; bases outside gene matches: 6. The CDR3 loop reads CASSQDGGLAGGFNEQFF. In nucleotides, the CDR3 is TGCGCCAGCAGCCAAGATGGGGGACTAGCGGGGGGGTTTAATGAGCAGTTCTTC.

The genes are TRBV6-6 and TRBJ1-1; TRBD1 is a possible D gene (6 bases). The germline V gene encodes CDR1 MNHNY and CDR2 SVGAGI (reference sequence). V was trimmed by 11 bases and J by 2 bases, leaving 18 bases between them. The CDR3 is made up of 14 amino acids. The CDR3 loop is CAGHSRTVNTEAFF. The CDR3 nucleotides are TGTGCCGGGCATTCCCGGACAGTTAACACTGAAGCTTTCTTT.

In nucleotides, the CDR3 is TGCGCCAGCAGCAGGGACAGGGTATGGGGCACTGAAGCTTTCTTT. It translates to CASSRDRVWGTEAFF. The V call is TRBV5-1, the J call TRBJ1-1, with 9 bases fitting TRBD1. The CDR3 has 15 amino acids. Germline loops: CDR1 SGHRS, CDR2 YFSETQ. The V gene end was trimmed by 4 bases and the J gene end by 4 bases; junction bases not matched to a gene: 8.

In its sample, this clone was seen once. The genes are TRBV5-1 and TRBJ2-3; 7 bases fit TRBD2. This CDR3 is 18 amino acids long. CDR1 and CDR2 (germline): SGHRS, YFSETQ. After removal of 0 bases from V and 1 base from J, the junction contained 11 bases not matched to a gene. In DNA, the CDR3 is TGCGCCAGCAGCTTGGCAGGAGTGGGAGGGACCGGCACAGATACGCAGTATTTT. Protein sequence: CASSLAGVGGTGTDTQYF.

The chain combines TRBV19 with TRBJ1-3; D perhaps matches TRBD1 (6 bases). CDR3 size: 16 residues. Deletions cut 3 bases from V and 0 bases from J, with 12 bases between. CDR1 LNHDA and CDR2 SQIVND come from the germline V gene (reference sequence). CDR3 sequence: CASSMDSVLSGNTIYF. The CDR3 DNA sequence: TGTGCCAGTAGTATGGACAGTGTTCTCTCTGGAAACACCATATATTTT. The full variable domain, in which reference TRBV19 and TRBJ1-3 provide the parts outside the CDR3, is DGGITQSPKYLFRKEGQNVTLSCEQNLNHDAMYWYRQDPGQGLRLIYYSQIVNDFQKGDIAEGYSVSREKKESFPLTVTSAQKNPTAFYLCASSMDSVLSGNTIYFGEGSWLTVV.

The gene calls are TRBV9 and TRBJ2-1; TRBD2 agrees at 9 bases. V lost 0 bases, J lost 5 bases, and 3 bases stayed unmatched. Germline V gene lookup returns CDR1 SGDLS and CDR2 YYNGEE. This CDR3 is 15 amino acids long. The CDR3 nucleotides read TGTGCCAGCAGCGTAGGCGGGGGGGCTAACAATGAGCAGTTCTTC. Translating it yields CASSVGGGANNEQFF.

The chain couples TRBV7-9 to TRBJ2-1; 8 bases match TRBD2. Germline CDR1 reads SEHNR; CDR2 reads FQNEAQ (reference sequence). The CDR3 runs to 16 residues. The ends lost 5 bases at V and 2 bases at J; junction bases unmatched: 8. CDR3 protein: CASSPSGTSTYNEQFF. The CDR3 DNA sequence: TGTGCCAGCAGCCCCTCCGGGACTAGTACCTACAATGAGCAGTTCTTC.

A single count supports this clone. The rearrangement uses TRBV7-3 and TRBJ1-2; 7 positions agree with TRBD1. V gave up 1 base and J gave up 7 bases; unmatched junction bases: 9. Germline CDR1 SGHTA, CDR2 FQGTGA. This CDR3 has 15 residues. The CDR3 region has the DNA TGTGCCAGCAGCTTAATTGGGCCCCACAGGGGTGGCTACACCTTC. It encodes CASSLIGPHRGGYTF.

The chain joins TRBV4-2 to TRBJ2-3; 9 bases align to TRBD1. Unmatched junction bases numbered 2, after V lost 0 bases and J lost 4 bases. The CDR3 consists of 15 residues. CDR1 and CDR2 (germline): LGHNA, YNFKEQ. Here the CDR3 reads CASSQETGGADTQYF. The DNA of the CDR3 is TGTGCCAGCAGCCAAGAAACAGGGGGCGCAGATACGCAGTATTTT.

The chain links TRBV5-1 to TRBJ2-2; D gene ambiguous. Trimming shortened V by 4 bases and J by 5 bases, and 9 bases separated the two germline ends. The CDR3 runs 13 residues. The germline V gene has CDR1 SGHRS and CDR2 YFSETQ. Written as DNA, the CDR3 is TGCGCCAGCAGCAGGAGCGAGACCGGGGAGCTGTTTTTT. Its translation is CASSRSETGELFF. The full variable domain, completed using reference TRBV5-1 and TRBJ2-2, is KAGVTQTPRYLIKTRGQQVTLSCSPISGHRSVSWYQQTPGQGLQFLFEYFSETQRNKGNFPGRFSGRQFSNSRSEMNVSTLELGDSALYLCASSRSETGELFFGEGSRLTVL.

V usage is TRBV9 and J usage is TRBJ1-1; no definite D call. V was pared by 0 bases and J by 1 base, with 13 bases between. The CDR3 consists of 16 residues. In germline, CDR1 is SGDLS, CDR2 YYNGEE. The CDR3: CASSVGPITRNTEAFF. In DNA, the CDR3 is TGTGCCAGCAGCGTAGGCCCCATAACAAGGAACACTGAAGCTTTCTTT.

This chain joins TRBV19 and TRBJ2-1; D might be TRBD2 (5 bases). V was shortened by 7 bases and J by 0 bases, with 10 bases between the two germline ends. The CDR3 is 14 amino acids. The germline gives CDR1 LNHDA, CDR2 SQIVND (reference sequence). DNA of the CDR3: TGTGCCAGTAACCCGGGGAACTCCTACAATGAGCAGTTCTTC. It yields the protein CASNPGNSYNEQFF.

V and J are TRBV6-5 and TRBJ2-7, with 9 bases matching TRBD1. Trimming cost V 7 bases and J 2 bases; bases outside gene matches: 9. In germline, CDR1 is MNHEY, CDR2 SVGAGI. The CDR3 runs to 15 residues. CDR3 nucleotide sequence: TGTGCCAGCACCGGACGGGACAGGGCTACCTACGAGCAGTACTTC. This encodes CASTGRDRATYEQYF.

J is TRBJ1-1 and V is TRBV4-2; no reliable D call. V was cut by 6 bases and J by 0 bases, with 8 bases left in between. This CDR3 comprises 13 residues. The germline CDR1 and CDR2 sequences are LGHNA and YNFKEQ. The CDR3 sequence: CASSGQLNTEAFF. The DNA for the CDR3 is TGTGCCAGCAGTGGGCAGCTGAACACTGAAGCTTTCTTT.

There are a few counts of this clone. The rearrangement links TRBV6-5 to TRBJ1-1; D possibly corresponds to TRBD1 (6 bases). CDR1 is MNHEY, CDR2 SVGAGI, per germline. The ends were cut back, 4 bases at V and 1 base at J, with 10 bases in the middle. CDR3 length: 14 residues. The chain's CDR3 is CASSLTGSNTEAFF. In DNA, the CDR3 is TGTGCCAGCAGTTTGACAGGCTCGAACACTGAAGCTTTCTTT.

The V call is TRBV6-1, the J call TRBJ1-1; 7 bases line up with TRBD1. Germline CDR1 reads MNHNS; CDR2 reads SASEGT. J gave up 4 bases and V 8 bases, and 7 bases lay outside the gene matches. The CDR3 is 13 amino acids. The CDR3 sequence is CASRPTGRTEAFF. The CDR3 DNA reads as TGTGCCAGCCGCCCGACAGGGCGCACTGAAGCTTTCTTT.

This clone was seen a few times. V is TRBV9 and J is TRBJ2-7, with no clear D. Germline V gene data show CDR1 as SGDLS and CDR2 as YYNGEE. Trimming removed 3 bases at V and 3 bases at J, with 4 bases between. This CDR3 spans 11 amino acids. CDR3 sequence (DNA): TGTGCCAGCAGCGCGGGCTACGAGCAGTACTTC. Its translation: CASSAGYEQYF.

The chain combines TRBV7-3 with TRBJ1-2, with D possibly being TRBD1 (6 bases). The germline V gene has CDR1 SGHTA and CDR2 FQGTGA. V gave up 5 bases and J gave up 2 bases, with 9 bases separating them. The CDR3 length is 13 residues. CDR3 sequence (DNA): TGTGCCAGCAGCCCAGACAGGAACTATGGCTACACCTTC. Its protein product is CASSPDRNYGYTF.

This chain joins TRBV4-1 and TRBJ1-2, with 8 positions matching TRBD1. V was clipped by 0 bases and J by 3 bases; unmatched bases: 6. This CDR3 comprises 16 residues. Germline lookup yields CDR1 MGHRA and CDR2 YSYEKL. The CDR3 bases are TGCGCCAGCAGCCAAGATGTAACAGGGGGATACTATGGCTACACCTTC. Encoded protein: CASSQDVTGGYYGYTF.

This clone has a handful of counts. This chain joins TRBV5-1 and TRBJ2-3; 7 nucleotides align to TRBD2. Germline lookup yields CDR1 SGHRS and CDR2 YFSETQ. The junction had 6 bases not matched to a gene; V was cut back by 0 bases and J by 5 bases. The CDR3 loop spans 15 amino acids. The CDR3 here is CASSLAVSSGDTQYF. CDR3 bases: TGCGCCAGCAGCTTGGCGGTGTCTAGCGGAGATACGCAGTATTTT.

The genes are TRBV2 and TRBJ2-5, with 15 nucleotides matching TRBD2. From germline, CDR1 is SNHLY and CDR2 FYNNEI. This CDR3 has 16 residues. The ends lost 7 bases at V and 4 bases at J; junction bases unmatched: 7. The CDR3 is CASILGLAGGRETQYF. For the CDR3, the DNA is TGTGCCAGCATCCTCGGACTAGCGGGGGGGCGAGAGACCCAGTACTTC.

The chain joins TRBV7-9 to TRBJ2-5; 11 bases match TRBD1. Per the germline V gene, CDR1 is SEHNR and CDR2 is FQNEAQ (reference sequence). V was pared by 5 bases and J by 4 bases, with 9 bases of the junction left unmatched. The CDR3 consists of 16 residues. CDR3 DNA sequence: TGTGCCAGCAGCAATATGGACAGGGGGCTGGTAGAGACCCAGTACTTC. It translates to CASSNMDRGLVETQYF.

This clone was counted once. The rearrangement uses TRBV11-2 and TRBJ2-5; 12 nucleotides align to TRBD2. The trim removed 4 bases at V and 4 bases at J, leaving 7 bases unmatched. CDR3 length equals 16 residues. Germline V CDR1 and CDR2: SGHAT, FQNNGV. CDR3 region: CASSSLAGGQGETQYF. CDR3 bases: TGTGCCAGCAGCTCCCTAGCGGGGGGGCAAGGAGAGACCCAGTACTTC.

The table lists this clone with a few counts. The genes are TRBV4-1 and TRBJ1-2; D call uncertain. V lost 0 bases, J lost 4 bases, and 15 bases lay in between. This CDR3 region has 16 residues. Germline CDR1 reads MGHRA; CDR2 reads YSYEKL. The CDR3 region has the DNA TGCGCCAGCAGCCAAGAGCCGCGGGCCTTTGGCTATGGCTACACCTTC. Amino acid sequence: CASSQEPRAFGYGYTF.

The gene calls are TRBV19 and TRBJ1-5; D possibly corresponds to TRBD1 (6 bases). Trimming removed 4 bases at V and 5 bases at J, with 21 bases between. The CDR3 has 17 residues. Germline V gene data show CDR1 as LNHDA and CDR2 as SQIVND (reference sequence). The CDR3: CASSKTGSSVMDQPQHF. In nucleotides, the CDR3 is TGTGCCAGTAGTAAAACAGGGTCGAGTGTCATGGATCAGCCCCAGCATTTT.

The rearrangement joins TRBV5-1 to TRBJ1-1; D might be TRBD1 (6 bases). Germline CDR1 SGHRS, CDR2 YFSETQ. The CDR3 has 14 residues. V lost 3 bases, J lost 7 bases, and 16 bases lay in between. In nucleotides, the CDR3 is TGCGCCAGCAGCTCTGGCCCCGACAGGTATGAAGCTTTCTTT. Protein product: CASSSGPDRYEAFF.

V is TRBV5-4 and J is TRBJ1-3; D is perhaps TRBD1 (5 bases). Germline assignment: CDR1 SGHNT and CDR2 YYREEE (reference sequence). This CDR3 is built from 17 residues. Trimming took off 4 bases at V and 0 bases at J, with 17 bases between the two ends. The CDR3 DNA reads TGTGCCAGCAGCCCGGGGGGTGATGGCCTCTCTGGAAACACCATATATTTT. Amino acids: CASSPGGDGLSGNTIYF.

With regard to this clone: The junction departs from germline at one end; a sequencing error may be responsible. The CDR3 reads CSSSPAGYEQYF. CDR3 sequence (DNA): TGTTCCAGCAGCCCAGCGGGGTACGAGCAGTACTTC. V gene TRBV7-9 combines with J gene TRBJ2-7, with TRBD2 identical over 7 bases. The germline CDR1 and CDR2 sequences are SEHNR and FQNEAQ (reference sequence). CDR3 length equals 12 residues.

At least ten counts were recorded for this clone. The rearrangement joins TRBV7-9 to TRBJ1-4; 8 bases fit TRBD1. This CDR3 comprises 15 residues. V lost 1 base, J lost 6 bases, and 4 bases stayed unmatched. Germline loops: CDR1 SEHNR, CDR2 FQNEAQ (reference sequence). The CDR3 DNA sequence: TGTGCCAGCAGCTTAGGTTCAGGGGGCGATGAAAAACTGTTTTTT. As protein: CASSLGSGGDEKLFF.